The 18 T cell receptor beta chains presented below share a single source sample, sequenced in a study of blood T cell repertoires in COVID-19. This table comes from immunoSEQ multiplex PCR, and its TCRdb copy is limited to in-frame clones, with some not included. The sample shows 300,000 to 400,000 clones, 85% to 90% of them seen only once. Sequenced: PBMCs or T cells enriched from blood (not recorded which). The receptors shown here come from a man between 18 and 35 years old who had recovered from COVID-19.

The V call is TRBV19, the J call TRBJ1-2; D may be TRBD1 (5 bases). The germline gives CDR1 LNHDA, CDR2 SQIVND (reference sequence). V was cut by 4 bases and J by 4 bases, with 7 bases left in between. This CDR3 has 12 residues. The CDR3 reads CASSRGGYGYTF. The CDR3 DNA follows: TGTGCCAGTAGTAGGGGCGGCTATGGCTACACCTTC.

This clone was counted once. The same CDR3 is also encoded by other DNA sequences in this sample. The chain combines TRBV9 with TRBJ2-2; the match to TRBD2 covers 8 bases. V shed 0 bases and J 3 bases; nucleotides not matched to a gene: 4. CDR3 length: 16 amino acids. The V gene's germline CDR1 is SGDLS and CDR2 YYNGEE. For the CDR3, the DNA is TGTGCCAGCAGCGTAGCTACTAGCGGTTACACCGGGGAGCTGTTTTTT. Its translation: CASSVATSGYTGELFF.

The rearrangement uses TRBV5-4 and TRBJ1-2; D perhaps matches TRBD1 (5 bases). The length of the CDR3 is 14 residues. The germline V and J ends were trimmed by 1 base and 5 bases, with 12 bases remaining between them. Germline loops: CDR1 SGHNT, CDR2 YYREEE (reference sequence). The CDR3 nucleotides read TGTGCCAGCAGCTTGTCCGGGGGATTATATGGCTACACCTTC. It yields the protein CASSLSGGLYGYTF.

V is TRBV7-9 and J is TRBJ1-1; a weak D match, TRBD1 (5 bases). V was shortened by 1 base and J by 4 bases, with 10 bases between the two germline ends. The germline CDR1 and CDR2 sequences are SEHNR and FQNEAQ (reference sequence). The CDR3 has 14 residues. CDR3 loop: CASSLVGGTTEAFF. In DNA form, the CDR3 reads TGTGCCAGCAGCTTAGTGGGGGGAACCACTGAAGCTTTCTTT.

The chain carries TRBV6-5 and TRBJ1-5, with 8 positions matching TRBD1. CDR1 and CDR2 from the germline V gene are MNHEY and SVGAGI. The CDR3 is made up of 15 amino acids. The V segment lost 8 bases and the J segment 3 bases; nucleotides outside the gene matches: 9. The CDR3 here is CASSGSTGVNQPQHF. The CDR3 region has the DNA TGTGCCAGCTCGGGGTCGACAGGGGTCAATCAGCCCCAGCATTTT.

This chain connects TRBV29-1 to TRBJ2-6; perhaps TRBD2 as D (6 bases). Trimming left V 4 bases short and J 4 bases short, with 11 bases between. Germline lookup yields CDR1 SQVTM and CDR2 ANQGSEA. This CDR3 has 14 amino acids. CDR3 amino acids: CSVVAGRGANVLTF. The CDR3 nucleotides read TGCAGCGTTGTCGCGGGGAGAGGGGCCAACGTCCTGACTTTC.

V and J are TRBV9 and TRBJ1-1; D uncertain. Germline V gene lookup returns CDR1 SGDLS and CDR2 YYNGEE. The length of the CDR3 is 13 residues. V was pared by 0 bases and J by 4 bases, with 7 bases between. CDR3 sequence: CASSVAPGTEAFF. As DNA, the CDR3 is TGTGCCAGCAGCGTAGCCCCCGGCACTGAAGCTTTCTTT.

The V and J genes are TRBV4-1 and TRBJ2-7, with 8 positions matching TRBD1. The CDR3 contains 13 residues. The trim removed 5 bases at V and 5 bases at J, leaving 5 bases unmatched. The germline gives CDR1 MGHRA, CDR2 YSYEKL. CDR3 in amino acids: CASSLLQGDEQYF. CDR3 coding DNA: TGCGCCAGCAGCTTGTTACAGGGGGACGAGCAGTACTTC.

The rearrangement joins TRBV28 to TRBJ2-3, with D perhaps TRBD2 (7 bases). Germline lookup yields CDR1 MDHEN and CDR2 SYDVKM. The CDR3 spans 17 residues. The ends were cut back, 4 bases at V and 2 bases at J, with 19 bases in the middle. The CDR3, as DNA: TGTGCCAGCAGTTCGGTTAGGGGGGGCGTAATCACAGATACGCAGTATTTT. Protein: CASSSVRGGVITDTQYF.

V gene TRBV27 combines with J gene TRBJ2-7, with D possibly TRBD2 on 7 matching bases. Germline V gives CDR1 MNHEY, CDR2 SMNVEV (reference sequence). The CDR3 sequence is 18 residues long. Trimming left V 6 bases short and J 3 bases short, with 27 bases between. CDR3 DNA sequence: TGTGCCAGCAGCGTAACCCGGGGGGCCCCGGGACCAAGCTACGAGCAGTACTTC. Protein: CASSVTRGAPGPSYEQYF.

The chain is built from TRBV5-1 and TRBJ2-7, with TRBD1 matching over 8 bases. V shed 5 bases and J 5 bases; nucleotides not matched to a gene: 9. The CDR3 has 14 amino acids. Germline CDR1 and CDR2: SGHRS and YFSETQ. The DNA of the CDR3 is TGCGCCAGCAGATTCCAGGGGGCTTGGGACGAGCAGTACTTC. Protein sequence: CASRFQGAWDEQYF.

V gene TRBV5-5 combines with J gene TRBJ1-1; 8 bases are shared with TRBD1. With 4 bases clipped from V and 1 base from J, the junction kept 3 bases outside the gene matches. CDR3 size: 14 residues. Looked up from germline, CDR1 is SGHKS and CDR2 is YYEKEE (reference sequence). CDR3 protein: CASSPGTGNTEAFF. CDR3 DNA sequence: TGTGCCAGCAGCCCAGGGACAGGGAACACTGAAGCTTTCTTT.

This sequence joins TRBV6-5 and TRBJ2-3, with D hard to call. Germline V CDR1 and CDR2: MNHEY, SVGAGI. Trimming left V 0 bases short and J 1 base short, with 11 bases between. This CDR3 is built from 16 residues. The CDR3 here is CASSYSTGWGTDTQYF. The CDR3 nucleotides are TGTGCCAGCAGTTACTCTACGGGTTGGGGCACAGATACGCAGTATTTT.

This clone has a single count. This chain connects TRBV19 to TRBJ1-5, with D possibly being TRBD1 (6 bases). The germline CDR1 and CDR2 sequences are LNHDA and SQIVND (reference sequence). Between the trimmed V and J ends, which lost 3 bases and 1 base, there was a span of 16 bases. The CDR3 covers 17 residues. This chain's CDR3 is CASSILPGGGSNQPQHF. CDR3 nucleotides: TGTGCCAGTAGTATCCTCCCGGGGGGCGGGAGCAATCAGCCCCAGCATTTT.

The J gene is TRBJ1-6, the V gene TRBV5-4; TRBD1 aligns across 8 bases. The CDR3 has 16 residues. Trimming at V came to 4 bases and at J to 4 bases, leaving 7 bases not matched to a gene. CDR1 is SGHNT and CDR2 is YYREEE in the germline V gene (reference sequence). The CDR3, as DNA: TGTGCCAGCAGCACTGGCGGGACAGGATATAATTCACCCCTCCACTTT. Its translation is CASSTGGTGYNSPLHF.

The rearrangement joins TRBV6-1 to TRBJ2-1; D unresolved. The CDR3 sequence is 17 residues long. V was pared by 4 bases and J by 0 bases, with 16 bases between. Germline CDR1 reads MNHNS; CDR2 reads SASEGT. As DNA, the CDR3 is TGTGCCAGCAGTGGCCCGGCGAGTACGGGCTCCTACAATGAGCAGTTCTTC. Its protein is CASSGPASTGSYNEQFF.

V gene TRBV10-2 combines with J gene TRBJ2-2; weak D call: TRBD1 (6 bases). The germline V and J ends were trimmed by 7 bases and 3 bases, with 9 bases remaining between them. There are 13 residues in the CDR3. CDR1 and CDR2 from the germline V gene are WSHSY and SAAADI. CDR3 coding DNA: TGCGCCAGCATCACAGGGTACACCGGGGAGCTGTTTTTT. As protein: CASITGYTGELFF.

The V call is TRBV5-4, the J call TRBJ1-6; D possibly corresponds to TRBD1 (5 bases). This CDR3 comprises 15 residues. The germline V gene has CDR1 SGHNT and CDR2 YYREEE (reference sequence). Between the trimmed V and J ends, which lost 0 bases and 4 bases, there was a span of 8 bases. For the CDR3, the DNA is TGTGCCAGCAGCTTGGAGGGGACTTATAATTCACCCCTCCACTTT. Its protein product is CASSLEGTYNSPLHF.